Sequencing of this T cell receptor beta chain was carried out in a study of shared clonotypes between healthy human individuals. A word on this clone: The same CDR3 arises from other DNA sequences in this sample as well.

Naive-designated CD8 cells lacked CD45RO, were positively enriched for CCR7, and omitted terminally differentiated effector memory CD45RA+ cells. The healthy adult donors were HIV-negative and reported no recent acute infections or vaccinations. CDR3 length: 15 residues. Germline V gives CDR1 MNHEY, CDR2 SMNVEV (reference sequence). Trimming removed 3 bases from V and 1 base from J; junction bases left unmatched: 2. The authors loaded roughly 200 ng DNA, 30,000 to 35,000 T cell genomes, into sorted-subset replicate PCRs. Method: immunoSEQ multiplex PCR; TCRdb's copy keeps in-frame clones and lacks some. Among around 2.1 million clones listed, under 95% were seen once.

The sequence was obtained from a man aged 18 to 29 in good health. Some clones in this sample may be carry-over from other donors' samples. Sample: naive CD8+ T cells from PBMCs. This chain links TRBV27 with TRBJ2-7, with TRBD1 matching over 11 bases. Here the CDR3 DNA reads TGTGCCAGCAGTTTCGGACAGGGGGCGTCCTACGAGCAGTACTTC. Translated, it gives CASSFGQGASYEQYF.